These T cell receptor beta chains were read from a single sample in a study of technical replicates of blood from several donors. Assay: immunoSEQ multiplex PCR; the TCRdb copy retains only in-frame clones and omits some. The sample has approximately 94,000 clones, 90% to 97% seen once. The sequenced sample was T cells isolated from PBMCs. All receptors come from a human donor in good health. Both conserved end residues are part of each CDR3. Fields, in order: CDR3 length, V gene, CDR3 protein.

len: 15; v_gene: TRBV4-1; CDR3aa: CASSQVSLAVDTQYF
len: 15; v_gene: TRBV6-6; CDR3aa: CASSYSGDSSYGYTF
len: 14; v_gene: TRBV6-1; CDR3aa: CASSELRISEKLFF
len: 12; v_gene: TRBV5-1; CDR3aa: CASSRTEYEQYF
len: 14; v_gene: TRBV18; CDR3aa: CASSPGQGSEGYTF
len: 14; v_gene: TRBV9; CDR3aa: CASSVSGSTDTQYF
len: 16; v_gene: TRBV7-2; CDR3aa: CASSPSPGLLTYEQYF
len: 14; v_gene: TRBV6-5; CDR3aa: CASSPTSGRSPQYF
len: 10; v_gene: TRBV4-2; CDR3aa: CASSQNGQFF
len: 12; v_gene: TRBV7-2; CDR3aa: CASSLLTGEQYF
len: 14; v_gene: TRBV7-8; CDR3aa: CASSLGPLSYEQYF
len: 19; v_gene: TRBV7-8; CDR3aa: CASSTPGTSGRRSYNEQFF
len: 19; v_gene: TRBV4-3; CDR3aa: CASSFANVVGGASTDTQYF